The 10 T cell receptor beta chains in this list originate from one sample, sequenced in a study of beta chain features in type 1 diabetes. Whole-study findings and limits: A moderate, significant TCRB CDR3 shortening appeared in type 1 diabetes across four CD4+ subsets.

Their recognized antigens are unknown. Isolated RNA was reverse transcribed in full, so expressed TCRB transcripts were sequenced. Generated by immunoSEQ multiplex PCR, the TCRdb table keeps only in-frame clones and is missing some. Of about 640,000 clones in the sample, 9.5% to 15% were seen once. Sequenced input: naive CD4+ T cells from blood. These receptors came from a man in his thirties or forties with type 1 diabetes.

This clone was found a few times. The chain links TRBV29-1 to TRBJ1-1; possible D gene TRBD1, 5 bases. Trimming stripped 4 bases from V and 1 base from J, with 16 bases between. CDR3 length: 15 amino acids. Per germline, CDR1 SQVTM and CDR2 ANQGSEA. The CDR3, as DNA: TGCAGCGTTGGGTGGTCGGGGGATCCGAACACTGAAGCTTTCTTT. It translates to CSVGWSGDPNTEAFF.

The V call is TRBV28, the J call TRBJ1-2, with D maybe TRBD1 (6 bases). V was cut by 3 bases and J by 8 bases, with 13 bases left in between. Germline-derived CDR1 and CDR2 are MDHEN and SYDVKM. The CDR3 length is 13 residues. CDR3 coding DNA: TGTGCCAGCAGTTTTAGGGGGGCTCACGGCTACACCTTC. Translated: CASSFRGAHGYTF.

CDR3 residues: CASSPLLDRPYEQYF. CDR3 DNA sequence: TGTGCCAGCAGCCCCTTACTTGACAGGCCCTACGAGCAGTACTTC. The V gene is TRBV7-6, the J gene TRBJ2-7; a possible D gene is TRBD1 (6 bases). V dropped 5 bases and J dropped 2 bases, with 16 bases sitting between them. Germline assignment: CDR1 SGHVS and CDR2 FNYEAQ. There are 15 residues in the CDR3.

This chain joins TRBV19 and TRBJ2-4; 7 nucleotides match TRBD1. The V gene's germline CDR1 is LNHDA and CDR2 SQIVND (reference sequence). V shed 9 bases and J 0 bases; nucleotides not matched to a gene: 8. CDR3 size: 15 residues. The CDR3 coding sequence is TGTGCCAGCACAACAGGGGCCTCAGCCAAAAACATTCAGTACTTC. This codes for CASTTGASAKNIQYF.

The gene calls are TRBV6-5 and TRBJ2-1, with D unresolved. The ends were cut back, 2 bases at V and 10 bases at J, with 6 bases in the middle. CDR1 and CDR2 from the germline V gene are MNHEY and SVGAGI. The CDR3 is 11 residues long. CDR3 in amino acids: CASSYQQEQFF. The CDR3 DNA reads as TGTGCCAGCAGTTACCAGCAGGAGCAGTTCTTC.

This chain uses TRBV5-6 with TRBJ2-1; 10 positions match TRBD2. Unmatched junction bases numbered 6, after V lost 5 bases and J lost 4 bases. CDR1 and CDR2 (germline): SGHDT, YYEEEE. The CDR3 is 15 amino acids. The DNA for the CDR3 is TGTGCCAGCAGAACCGGACTAGCGGAGTACAATGAGCAGTTCTTC. This sequence encodes CASRTGLAEYNEQFF.

The V call is TRBV5-1, the J call TRBJ2-7; a possible D gene is TRBD2 (6 bases). V lost 4 bases and J lost 6, with 17 bases in between. There are 14 residues in the CDR3. Germline loops: CDR1 SGHRS, CDR2 YFSETQ. CDR3 bases: TGCGCCAGCAGCGAACCGGGACTGGCAGGCGAGCAGTACTTC. This codes for CASSEPGLAGEQYF.

This clone was recorded many times. Within the sample, other DNA sequences also encode this same CDR3. In DNA, the CDR3 is TGTGCCAGCAGCTATAGCAATCAGCCCCAGCATTTT. Its translation is CASSYSNQPQHF. This sequence joins TRBV7-9 and TRBJ1-5; D call uncertain. This CDR3 comprises 12 residues. Between the trimmed V and J ends, which lost 4 bases and 0 bases, there was a span of 1 base. Looked up from germline, CDR1 is SEHNR and CDR2 is FQNEAQ (reference sequence).

This clone was observed a few times. The chain joins TRBV5-1 to TRBJ1-2; 7 bases line up with TRBD1. Germline V gene data show CDR1 as SGHRS and CDR2 as YFSETQ. The CDR3 sequence is 15 residues long. The V and J ends lost 4 bases and 4 bases, in that order; junction bases with no gene match: 10. Here the CDR3 reads CASSPQGGEGYGYTF. The CDR3 DNA reads TGCGCCAGCAGCCCCCAGGGGGGTGAAGGCTATGGCTACACCTTC.

This chain joins TRBV7-6 and TRBJ1-1; 7 bases match TRBD1. The CDR3 length is 16 residues. Germline values: CDR1 SGHVS, CDR2 FNYEAQ. The V segment lost 4 bases and the J segment 2 bases; nucleotides outside the gene matches: 10. CDR3 sequence reads: CASSSPYRGRNTEAFF. The CDR3 region has the DNA TGTGCCAGCAGCTCGCCCTACAGGGGAAGAAACACTGAAGCTTTCTTT.